Given below is one TCR beta chain in context. Its target is not known. Treatment meaning: roughly 10-day PBMC culture with coronavirus spike peptide pools or control peptides (ViraFEST assay). Positive PCR tests dated from March to December 2020, predating US Alpha, Beta and Delta variants. At days 3 and 7, half the medium was exchanged for fresh IL-2 medium. The entry originates in a study of vaccination and CD4 T cells after COVID-19. At the level of the study: Investigators stimulated cells with overlapping spike peptides drawn from SARS-CoV-2, HCoV-NL63, HCoV-OC43 and HCoV-229E.

The Oncomine TCR Beta short-read assay generated sequence data from the DNA of cultured CD4+ T cells. Each CDR3 protein gets one entry after TCRdb re-called the PCR reads with MiXCR. The table has under 15,000 distinct CDR3 sequences, roughly 58% seen once. General study points: Only post-vaccination samples contained a median about 86% of the reactive clones in convalescent patients.

Germline V lookup: CDR1 SGHRS, CDR2 YFSETQ. Trimming stripped 4 bases from V and 6 bases from J, with 13 bases between. The CDR3 is 13 amino acids. This sequence joins TRBV5-1 and TRBJ1-2; no firm D call. The sample was CD4+ T cells from blood, cultured in vitro. This receptor was taken from a human donor who had recovered from COVID-19. The CDR3 spells CASSDGRVNGYTF. CDR3 DNA sequence: TGCGCCAGCAGCGATGGACGAGTGAATGGCTACACCTTC.